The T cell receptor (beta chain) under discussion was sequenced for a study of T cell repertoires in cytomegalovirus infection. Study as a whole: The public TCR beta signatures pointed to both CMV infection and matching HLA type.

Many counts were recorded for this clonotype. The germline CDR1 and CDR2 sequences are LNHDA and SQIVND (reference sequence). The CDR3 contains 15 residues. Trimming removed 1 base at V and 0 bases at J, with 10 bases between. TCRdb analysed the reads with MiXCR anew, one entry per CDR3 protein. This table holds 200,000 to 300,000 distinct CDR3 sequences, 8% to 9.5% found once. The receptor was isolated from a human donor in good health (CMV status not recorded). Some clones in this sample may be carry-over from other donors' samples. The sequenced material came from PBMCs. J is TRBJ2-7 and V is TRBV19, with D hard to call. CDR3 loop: CASSIASDSSYEQYF. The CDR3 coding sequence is TGTGCCAGTAGTATAGCTTCAGATAGCTCCTACGAGCAGTACTTC.